One and the same sample provided the 21 T cell receptor beta chains below, sequenced in a study of T cells in Graves' hyperthyroidism and ophthalmopathy. Amplified regions were TCR beta CDR3 sequences from RNA transcripts. The TCR CDR3 was amplified in a first-round RT-PCR using the HTBI primer set. One entry per CDR3 protein results from TCRdb running MiXCR on the multiplex PCR reads. Among about 640,000 distinct CDR3 sequences, more than 20% were seen once, and the ten largest hold about 35%. The sample consisted of blood. The receptors originated from a man aged 25-40 years with Graves' ophthalmopathy.

Turning to this clonotype: The junction departs from the called germline gene at one end, perhaps through a read error. This chain joins TRBV29-1 and TRBJ1-2; D gene ambiguous. Germline lookup yields CDR1 SQVTM and CDR2 ANQGSEA. The CDR3 consists of 11 residues. In nucleotides, the CDR3 is TGCATCGTTGTAACAGCCTATGGCTACACCTTC. Residues: CIVVTAYGYTF.

This clonotype came up many times. The rearrangement uses TRBV3-1 and TRBJ2-2; 7 bases line up with TRBD1. The CDR3 spans 18 residues. V gave up 1 base and J gave up 4 bases; unmatched junction bases: 12. The germline CDR1 and CDR2 sequences are LGHDT and YNNKEL (reference sequence). CDR3 sequence: CASSQVLRGTAITGELFF. For the CDR3, the DNA is TGTGCCAGCAGCCAAGTTCTCAGAGGGACAGCCATCACCGGGGAGCTGTTTTTT.

The chain links TRBV12-3 or TRBV12-4 to TRBJ2-1, with a tentative D call TRBD2 (5 bases). V dropped 2 bases and J dropped 8 bases, with 10 bases sitting between them. The CDR3 totals 13 residues. CDR3 residues: CASSLRGKDEQFF. For the CDR3, the DNA is TGTGCCAGCAGTTTACGGGGTAAGGATGAGCAGTTCTTC.

V and J are TRBV27 and TRBJ2-1; TRBD2 matches 7 bases. Germline V CDR1 and CDR2: MNHEY, SMNVEV (reference sequence). With 8 bases clipped from V and 8 bases from J, the junction kept 12 bases outside the gene matches. The CDR3 totals 14 residues. The CDR3, as DNA: TGTGCCAGCCGCGGGGCGGGAGTGGGACATGAGCAGTTCTTC. Translated: CASRGAGVGHEQFF.

This clonotype was observed a few times. The rearrangement uses TRBV20-1 and TRBJ1-5; 9 nucleotides match TRBD1. The ends lost 6 bases at V and 1 base at J; junction bases unmatched: 4. Per germline, CDR1 DFQATT and CDR2 SNEGSKA (reference sequence). The CDR3 consists of 14 residues. The CDR3 DNA reads as TGCAGTGCAAGGACAGGGGAGAGCAATCAGCCCCAGCATTTT. This sequence encodes CSARTGESNQPQHF.

V and J are TRBV24-1 and TRBJ2-3; TRBD1 aligns across 10 bases. CDR3 length: 17 residues. V trimming: 6 bases; J trimming: 3 bases; junction bases outside the gene matches: 11. Per germline, CDR1 KGHDR and CDR2 SFDVKD. The DNA for the CDR3 is TGTGCCACCAGTAGCTCTTATCCGGGACAGGGGACAGATACGCAGTATTTT. This gives the protein CATSSSYPGQGTDTQYF.

In this sample, this clonotype turned up many times. The genes are TRBV6-2 or TRBV6-3 and TRBJ1-1; 11 nucleotides align to TRBD1. V shed 6 bases and J 3 bases; nucleotides not matched to a gene: 6. Germline V lookup: CDR1 MNHEY, CDR2 SVGEGT. This CDR3 is built from 15 residues. CDR3 region: CASSPDRGHDTEAFF. CDR3 DNA sequence: TGTGCCAGCAGCCCGGACAGGGGGCACGACACTGAAGCTTTCTTT.

This chain links TRBV29-1 with TRBJ1-3; possible D gene TRBD1, 5 bases. V was cut by 4 bases and J by 0 bases, with 10 bases left in between. CDR3 length: 14 residues. Germline V gene sequence: CDR1 SQVTM, CDR2 ANQGSEA. The CDR3 DNA follows: TGCAGCGTTGCCCGGGACCGCTCTGGAAACACCATATATTTT. Translated, it gives CSVARDRSGNTIYF.

This clonotype has a count of ten or more. This rearrangement joins TRBV18 to TRBJ2-1; D gene unclear. Looked up from germline, CDR1 is KGHSH and CDR2 is LQKENI. The CDR3 extends over 13 amino acids. With 1 base removed from V and 5 bases from J, the gap between germline ends came to 6 bases. CDR3 DNA sequence: TGTGCCAGCTCACCACTGACTGACAATGAGCAGTTCTTC. This sequence encodes CASSPLTDNEQFF. The whole variable domain, remainder taken from reference TRBV18 and TRBJ2-1, is NAGVMQNPRHLVRRRGQEARLRCSPMKGHSHVYWYRQLPEEGLKFMVYLQKENIIDESGMPKERFSAEFPKEGPSILRIQQVVRGDSAAYFCASSPLTDNEQFFGPGTRLTVL.

The V gene is TRBV29-1, the J gene TRBJ1-2; D possibly corresponds to TRBD1 (6 bases). Germline loops: CDR1 SQVTM, CDR2 ANQGSEA. The CDR3 contains 13 residues. V dropped 5 bases and J dropped 4 bases, with 14 bases sitting between them. CDR3 sequence: CSVLHRDGYGYTF. For the CDR3, the DNA is TGCAGCGTTTTACACAGGGACGGCTATGGCTACACCTTC.

This clonotype was counted only a few times. The chain carries TRBV5-1 and TRBJ2-3; weak D call: TRBD2 (6 bases). This CDR3 is built from 17 residues. V was pared by 6 bases and J by 0 bases, with 20 bases between. Germline assignment: CDR1 SGHRS and CDR2 YFSETQ. The CDR3 nucleotides read TGCGCCAGCACCTACTCGGGTCGGGGGTCTAGCACAGATACGCAGTATTTT. This encodes CASTYSGRGSSTDTQYF.

This clonotype was counted a few times. V is TRBV10-2 and J is TRBJ1-5, with a possible D match to TRBD1 (6 bases). The CDR3 runs to 14 residues. Germline loops: CDR1 WSHSY, CDR2 SAAADI. V lost 6 bases to trimming and J lost 5 bases, with 14 bases between them. DNA of the CDR3: TGCGCCAGCAGGGGGGGGGGGCCGGATCAGCCCCAGCATTTT. Encoded protein: CASRGGGPDQPQHF.

This clonotype was counted ten times or more. V is TRBV7-9 and J is TRBJ2-7; unclear D gene. V was clipped by 7 bases and J by 2 bases, with 15 bases between them. The germline gives CDR1 SEHNR, CDR2 FQNEAQ (reference sequence). This CDR3 contains 14 residues. The CDR3 protein is CASTSALRPYEQYF. The CDR3 DNA sequence: TGTGCCAGCACCTCCGCGTTACGTCCCTACGAGCAGTACTTC.

The chain joins TRBV28 to TRBJ2-5, with D uncertain. The CDR3 loop spans 14 amino acids. V was pared by 6 bases and J by 4 bases, with 15 bases between. Per the germline V gene, CDR1 is MDHEN and CDR2 is SYDVKM. In DNA form, the CDR3 reads TGTGCCAGCAGGCCCCAATCAGGTGCAGAGACCCAGTACTTC. This codes for CASRPQSGAETQYF.

The V and J genes are TRBV15 and TRBJ1-1; TRBD1 might be the D (5 bases). The germline CDR1 and CDR2 sequences are LNHNV and YYDKDF (reference sequence). V dropped 1 base and J dropped 0 bases, with 12 bases sitting between them. This CDR3 comprises 16 residues. CDR3 in DNA: TGTGCCACCAGCAGAGTCCCGGGACTCATGAACACTGAAGCTTTCTTT. The encoded protein is CATSRVPGLMNTEAFF. Full variable domain (rest looked up from reference TRBV15 and TRBJ1-1): DAMVIQNPRYQVTQFGKPVTLSCSQTLNHNVMYWYQQKSSQAPKLLFHYYDKDFNNEADTPDNFQSRRPNTSFCFLDIRSPGLGDTAMYLCATSRVPGLMNTEAFFGQGTRLTVV.

This clonotype was seen at least ten times. The chain has TRBV12-3 or TRBV12-4 and TRBJ2-1, with TRBD2 matching over 8 bases. The junction had 6 bases not matched to a gene; V was cut back by 5 bases and J by 3 bases. This CDR3 contains 15 residues. This CDR3 is CASSLTSGFYNEQFF. The CDR3 DNA sequence: TGTGCCAGCAGTCTCACTAGCGGTTTCTACAATGAGCAGTTCTTC.

This clonotype was picked up one time. A much larger clone lies one base from this, so it may be a read error. The chain has TRBV9 and TRBJ2-1, with 9 bases matching TRBD2. V lost 4 bases to trimming and J lost 3 bases; unmatched junction nucleotides: 5. CDR3 length: 15 residues. Per the germline V gene, CDR1 is SGDLS and CDR2 is YYNGEE. CDR3 bases: TGTGCCAGCAGCCCTAGCGGGAACGGCTACAATGAGCAGTTCTTC. Its translation is CASSPSGNGYNEQFF.

This clonotype was detected only a few times. The V call is TRBV15, the J call TRBJ2-1; D is perhaps TRBD1 (6 bases). CDR3 length equals 16 residues. Trimming took off 0 bases at V and 8 bases at J, with 17 bases between the two ends. CDR1 and CDR2 (germline): LNHNV, YYDKDF (reference sequence). The CDR3 is CATSREGTKGVDEQFF. CDR3 in DNA: TGTGCCACCAGCAGAGAAGGGACCAAGGGGGTCGATGAGCAGTTCTTC.

This clonotype was seen at least ten times. The chain uses TRBV7-9 and TRBJ1-2; no definite D call. The CDR3 sequence is 13 residues long. Germline CDR1 SEHNR, CDR2 FQNEAQ (reference sequence). Trimming cost V 3 bases and J 2 bases, with 7 bases left between them. CDR3 nucleotide sequence: TGTGCCAGCAGCTTGGCCGGGAACTATGGCTACACCTTC. Protein sequence: CASSLAGNYGYTF.

This clonotype was seen at least ten times. The CDR3 DNA sequence: TGTGCCAGCAGTTTAGGGAATGGGCTCGAGCAGTACTTC. Residues: CASSLGNGLEQYF. This chain connects TRBV28 to TRBJ2-7; no clear D gene. The V end lost 2 bases, the J end lost 6 bases, and 11 bases lay between the germline ends. From germline, CDR1 is MDHEN and CDR2 SYDVKM. CDR3 length equals 13 residues.

The genes are TRBV29-1 and TRBJ1-2, with D uncertain. V shed 6 bases and J shed 5 bases, with 10 bases lying between them. CDR3 size: 11 residues. CDR1 and CDR2 from the germline V gene are SQVTM and ANQGSEA. Here the CDR3 DNA reads TGCAGCGTGGCCCATTCGTATGGCTACACCTTC. Its translation: CSVAHSYGYTF. The variable domain in full, with the rest retrieved from reference TRBV29-1 and TRBJ1-2, is SAVISQKPSRDICQRGTSLTIQCQVDSQVTMMFWYRQQPGQSLTLIATANQGSEATYESGFVIDKFPISRPNLTFSTLTVSNMSPEDSSIYLCSVAHSYGYTFGSGTRLTVV.